This T cell receptor beta chain was retrieved from a study of blood T cell repertoires in COVID-19. Across the whole study: Italy, Spain and the United States were the sources of the convalescent and acute COVID-19 samples. The cDNA or gDNA used as material had been derived from T cells, B-cell-depleted T cells, or PBMCs.

The V segment lost 5 bases and the J segment 4 bases; nucleotides outside the gene matches: 5. The V gene's germline CDR1 is SGHTA and CDR2 FQGNSA. This CDR3 comprises 14 residues. This table comes from immunoSEQ multiplex PCR, and its TCRdb copy is limited to in-frame clones, with some not included. Among hundreds of thousands of clones listed, around 85% were seen once. This study enrolled people aged about 18 to 90 from about two dozen US geographic areas. Symptom resolution, clearance, or two negative PCRs marked donors in Cohort 3 as recovered. The chain employs TRBV7-2 and TRBJ1-3, with 7 positions matching TRBD1. This TCR derives from a man aged 30-40 years who had recovered from COVID-19. The sequenced sample consisted of PBMCs or T cells enriched from blood (not recorded which). This CDR3 is CASSGTVHGNTIYF. The CDR3 DNA sequence: TGTGCCAGCAGCGGGACAGTTCACGGAAACACCATATATTTT.